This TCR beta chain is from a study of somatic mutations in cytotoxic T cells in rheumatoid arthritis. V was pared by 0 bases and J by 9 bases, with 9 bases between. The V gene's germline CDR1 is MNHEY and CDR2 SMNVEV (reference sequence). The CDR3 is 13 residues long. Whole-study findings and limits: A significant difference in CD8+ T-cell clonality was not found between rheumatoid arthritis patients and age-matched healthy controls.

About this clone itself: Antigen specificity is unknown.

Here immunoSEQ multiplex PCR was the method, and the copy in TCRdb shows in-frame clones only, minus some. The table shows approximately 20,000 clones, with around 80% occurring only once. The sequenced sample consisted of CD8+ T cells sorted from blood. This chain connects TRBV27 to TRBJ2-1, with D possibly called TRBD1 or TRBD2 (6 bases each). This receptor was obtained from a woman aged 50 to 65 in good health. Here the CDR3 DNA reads TGTGCCAGCAGTTTATCCTGGGGGGCTGAGCAGTTCTTC. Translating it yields CASSLSWGAEQFF.